The clone carrying this T cell receptor (beta chain) appeared a few times. Its antigen is still unknown. Averaging roughly 120 mL, one heparinised blood draw was given by each donor. CD45RO/CCR7/CD25/CD127/CD95/CD27 sorting isolated CD4+ naive, central memory, regulatory and stem cell-like memory cells. The source of the sample is a study of beta chain features in type 1 diabetes. Study results and limitations: Insertions were fewer and deletions more numerous at VDJ junctions in type 1 diabetes patients. Type 1 diabetes patients had moderately but significantly shorter TCRB CDR3s in all four CD4+ subsets.

Every isolated RNA sample was fully reverse transcribed, so sequencing captured expressed TCRB transcripts. TCRdb keeps only in-frame clones here, not all; method: immunoSEQ multiplex PCR. This repertoire shows about 640,000 clones, 12% found once; its top ten account for roughly 0.12%. The sequence derives from a man younger than 45 with type 1 diabetes. What was sequenced was naive CD4+ T cells from blood.

Here the CDR3 DNA reads TGTGCCAGCAGTGACAGGGGCAATCAGCCCCAGCATTTT. It translates to CASSDRGNQPQHF. V gene TRBV25-1 combines with J gene TRBJ1-5; D perhaps matches TRBD1 (5 bases). V was shortened by 3 bases and J by 2 bases, with 5 bases between the two germline ends. This CDR3 comprises 13 residues. Germline-derived CDR1 and CDR2 are MGHDK and SYGVNS.